One and the same sample provided the 27 T cell receptor beta chains below, sequenced in a study of post-analysis software for immune sequencing data. These receptors are not linked to any known antigen. General study results and limits: The study found TRBV5-6, TRBV5-1 and TRBV20-1 among five TRBV segments more frequent in patients than controls.

Sequencing libraries made from TCR beta cDNA carried unique molecular identifiers. TCRdb re-called the PCR reads through MiXCR, storing one row per CDR3 protein. Among about 460,000 distinct CDR3 sequences listed, around 40% were seen once. Sequenced sample: blood. The source of these receptors is a girl between 5 and 17 years old with multiple sclerosis.

The J gene is TRBJ2-3, the V gene TRBV7-9; 9 bases are shared with TRBD2. Unmatched junction bases numbered 1, after V lost 4 bases and J lost 2 bases. The germline CDR1 and CDR2 sequences are SEHNR and FQNEAQ (reference sequence). This CDR3 has 14 residues. CDR3 in amino acids: CASSWTSATDTQYF. CDR3 DNA sequence: TGTGCCAGCAGCTGGACTAGCGCCACAGATACGCAGTATTTT. The variable domain in full, with the rest retrieved from reference TRBV7-9 and TRBJ2-3, is DTGVSQNPRHKITKRGQNVTFRCDPISEHNRLYWYRQTLGQGPEFLTYFQNEAQLEKSRLLSDRFSAERPKGSFSTLEIQRTEQGDSAMYLCASSWTSATDTQYFGPGTRLTVL.

The genes are TRBV7-2 and TRBJ2-4, with D maybe TRBD2 (5 bases). Trimming left V 4 bases short and J 6 bases short, with 16 bases between. Germline V gene sequence: CDR1 SGHTA, CDR2 FQGNSA. The CDR3 consists of 15 residues. CDR3: CASSSARGTVNIQYF. The CDR3 region has the DNA TGTGCCAGCAGCTCGGCTCGGGGAACCGTAAACATTCAGTACTTC.

The chain recombines TRBV7-9 with TRBJ2-7; D gene ambiguous. CDR1 and CDR2 from the germline V gene are SEHNR and FQNEAQ (reference sequence). CDR3 length equals 11 residues. Trimming shortened V by 4 bases and J by 4 bases, and 5 bases separated the two germline ends. In DNA, the CDR3 is TGTGCCAGCAGCTATCAGTACGAGCAGTACTTC. Protein: CASSYQYEQYF.

This sequence joins TRBV4-1 and TRBJ2-1; D is perhaps TRBD1 or TRBD2 (5 bases each). CDR1 and CDR2 (germline): MGHRA, YSYEKL. With 3 bases removed from V and 7 bases from J, the gap between germline ends came to 10 bases. The CDR3 runs to 13 residues. The CDR3 sequence: CASSHEGLNEQFF. The DNA of the CDR3 is TGCGCCAGCAGCCATGAGGGGTTGAATGAGCAGTTCTTC.

The rearrangement joins TRBV5-1 to TRBJ2-1; D possibly corresponds to TRBD2 (5 bases). The closer fit of TRBJ2-7 to the DNA end suggests the J call may be wrong. CDR1 and CDR2 (germline): SGHRS, YFSETQ. The CDR3 runs 14 residues. As DNA, the CDR3 is TGCGCCAGCAGCTTGGCGCGGAGGTACAATGAGCAGTACTTC. Its protein is CASSLARRYNEQYF.

Ten or more counts support this clonotype. This chain connects TRBV20-1 to TRBJ2-1; possible D gene TRBD2, 6 bases. Trimming cost V 4 bases and J 9 bases, with 13 bases left between them. The CDR3 contains 12 residues. The germline gives CDR1 DFQATT, CDR2 SNEGSKA (reference sequence). This chain's CDR3 is CSATPRGSEQFF. CDR3 DNA sequence: TGCAGTGCTACCCCCCGGGGGAGTGAGCAGTTCTTC.

The V call is TRBV11-2, the J call TRBJ1-2; no definite D call. The germline V gene encodes CDR1 SGHAT and CDR2 FQNNGV. The CDR3 sequence is 15 residues long. The V end was cut by 4 bases, the J end by 7 bases, with 19 bases between. CDR3: CASSSPARRRIGYTF. In DNA, the CDR3 is TGTGCCAGCAGCTCACCTGCGAGAAGGAGAATTGGCTACACCTTC.

This clonotype was counted only a few times. The rearrangement joins TRBV7-2 to TRBJ2-7; TRBD2 matches at 12 bases. CDR1 and CDR2 from the germline V gene are SGHTA and FQGNSA. This CDR3 has 18 amino acids. V shed 1 base and J 2 bases; nucleotides not matched to a gene: 9. CDR3 bases: TGTGCCAGCAGCTTAGGAGCTACTAGCGGGAGGACCCCCTACGAGCAGTACTTC. It specifies CASSLGATSGRTPYEQYF. The whole variable domain, filled in from reference TRBV7-2 and TRBJ2-7, reads GAGVSQSPSNKVTEKGKDVELRCDPISGHTALYWYRQSLGQGLEFLIYFQGNSAPDKSGLPSDRFSAERTGGSVSTLTIQRTQQEDSAVYLCASSLGATSGRTPYEQYFGPGTRLTVT.

V and J are TRBV7-6 and TRBJ2-1, with 7 bases matching TRBD1. Trimming removed 3 bases from V and 7 bases from J; junction bases left unmatched: 3. The length of the CDR3 is 13 residues. Germline CDR1 SGHVS, CDR2 FNYEAQ. CDR3 amino acids: CASSFDRVNEQFF. The CDR3 coding sequence is TGTGCCAGCAGCTTTGACAGGGTTAATGAGCAGTTCTTC.

This clonotype was observed a few times. The rearrangement links TRBV20-1 to TRBJ1-5; no clear D gene. CDR1 is DFQATT, CDR2 SNEGSKA, per germline (reference sequence). The CDR3 is 13 amino acids. Trimming left V 1 base short and J 4 bases short, with 8 bases between. The CDR3 DNA reads as TGCAGTGCTAGAGGGTCAGTAAATCAGCCCCAGCATTTT. Translation gives CSARGSVNQPQHF.

The chain uses TRBV2 and TRBJ2-4, with a possible D match to TRBD1 (5 bases). Per germline, CDR1 SNHLY and CDR2 FYNNEI. The V end was cut by 6 bases, the J end by 3 bases, with 21 bases between. The CDR3 sequence is 17 residues long. The CDR3 DNA is TGTGCCAGCAGAACCTTCGACAAGGGGTCCGACAAAAACATTCAGTACTTC. Translating it yields CASRTFDKGSDKNIQYF.

CDR3 nucleotide sequence: TGTGCCAGCAGCGTAGACAGCCGCATCTCCTACGAGCAGTACTTC. Its translation: CASSVDSRISYEQYF. V is TRBV9 and J is TRBJ2-7; D gene unclear. Germline V gives CDR1 SGDLS, CDR2 YYNGEE. The germline V and J ends were trimmed by 0 bases and 0 bases, with 10 bases remaining between them. The CDR3 is made up of 15 amino acids.

The chain links TRBV10-3 to TRBJ1-1, with TRBD1 as a possible D gene (6 bases). Trimming left V 3 bases short and J 5 bases short, with 10 bases between. Germline lookup yields CDR1 ENHRY and CDR2 SYGVKD. The CDR3 extends over 13 amino acids. The CDR3 here is CAISDGQGTEAFF. The CDR3, as DNA: TGTGCCATCAGTGATGGGCAGGGGACTGAAGCTTTCTTT.

On this clonotype itself: The junction departs from the called germline gene at one end, perhaps through a read error. The chain employs TRBV12-3 or TRBV12-4 and TRBJ2-3; 13 bases agree with TRBD2. The CDR3 is 16 residues long. The CDR3 reads CASSPRTSGSSDTEYF. The CDR3 DNA reads as TGTGCCAGCAGTCCCCGGACTAGCGGGAGTTCAGATACGGAGTATTTT.

The chain has TRBV20-1 and TRBJ2-4; D uncertain. The last part of the DNA fits TRBJ2-7 better; the J call may be wrong. The CDR3 totals 13 residues. Germline V gives CDR1 DFQATT, CDR2 SNEGSKA (reference sequence). The CDR3 here is CSARGSDTYEQYF. CDR3 nucleotides: TGCAGTGCTAGAGGTTCAGACACCTACGAGCAGTACTTC.

The rearrangement uses TRBV5-1 and TRBJ2-7; tentatively, D is TRBD1 (5 bases). Germline V gives CDR1 SGHRS, CDR2 YFSETQ. This CDR3 is 14 amino acids long. V was shortened by 2 bases and J by 2 bases, with 11 bases between the two germline ends. This CDR3 is CASSFGQGTYEQYF. CDR3 DNA sequence: TGCGCCAGCAGCTTCGGGCAGGGTACCTACGAGCAGTACTTC. Full variable domain (remainder filled in from reference TRBV5-1 and TRBJ2-7): KAGVTQTPRYLIKTRGQQVTLSCSPISGHRSVSWYQQTPGQGLQFLFEYFSETQRNKGNFPGRFSGRQFSNSRSEMNVSTLELGDSALYLCASSFGQGTYEQYFGPGTRLTVT.

This clonotype was observed at least ten times. The rearrangement links TRBV29-1 to TRBJ1-2; maybe TRBD1 (5 bases). The ends were cut back, 2 bases at V and 8 bases at J, with 15 bases in the middle. The germline CDR1 and CDR2 sequences are SQVTM and ANQGSEA. The CDR3 contains 13 residues. CDR3 protein: CSVESRSPGGYTF. In nucleotides, the CDR3 is TGCAGCGTTGAATCGAGGAGTCCAGGGGGCTACACCTTC.

This clonotype was observed at least ten times. The CDR3 DNA sequence: TGTGCCAGCGGCGGCCCCCAAGAGACCCAGTACTTC. Its translation: CASGGPQETQYF. The chain carries TRBV12-3 or TRBV12-4 and TRBJ2-5; no clear D gene. The CDR3 has 12 residues. The ends were cut back, 8 bases at V and 1 base at J, with 8 bases in the middle.

This rearrangement joins TRBV7-8 to TRBJ2-1; tentatively, D is TRBD2 (5 bases). This CDR3 comprises 14 residues. From germline, CDR1 is SGHVS and CDR2 FQNEAQ. V shed 0 bases and J shed 8 bases, with 11 bases lying between them. The CDR3 DNA reads TGTGCCAGCAGCTTAGCCCTTCTTAGCGATGAGCAGTTCTTC. Its protein product is CASSLALLSDEQFF.

This chain connects TRBV20-1 to TRBJ2-1, with TRBD2 matching 8 bases. After removal of 6 bases from V and 4 bases from J, the junction contained 5 bases not matched to a gene. Germline CDR1 reads DFQATT; CDR2 reads SNEGSKA (reference sequence). This CDR3 has 13 amino acids. CDR3 sequence: CSAASGGYNEQFF. The CDR3 nucleotides are TGCAGTGCGGCGAGCGGGGGTTACAATGAGCAGTTCTTC.

This clonotype has more than one count but fewer than ten. This chain joins TRBV28 and TRBJ2-7, with D possibly being TRBD1 (6 bases). The ends were cut back, 6 bases at V and 4 bases at J, with 13 bases in the middle. In germline, CDR1 is MDHEN, CDR2 SYDVKM. The CDR3 spans 13 residues. CDR3 sequence reads: CASRVGGDYEQYF. The CDR3 DNA reads TGTGCCAGCAGGGTAGGGGGAGATTACGAGCAGTACTTC. The variable domain in full, completed from reference TRBV28 and TRBJ2-7, reads DVKVTQSSRYLVKRTGEKVFLECVQDMDHENMFWYRQDPGLGLRLIYFSYDVKMKEKGDIPEGYSVSREKKERFSLILESASTNQTSMYLCASRVGGDYEQYFGPGTRLTVT.

The chain recombines TRBV7-9 with TRBJ2-1; 8 bases map to TRBD2. Looked up from germline, CDR1 is SEHNR and CDR2 is FQNEAQ (reference sequence). This CDR3 is built from 15 residues. V was clipped by 6 bases and J by 8 bases; unmatched bases: 12. The CDR3 reads CASSSIAGPMHEQFF. The CDR3 nucleotides read TGTGCCAGCAGTTCGATAGCGGGACCCATGCATGAGCAGTTCTTC. The whole variable domain, filled in from reference TRBV7-9 and TRBJ2-1, reads DTGVSQNPRHKITKRGQNVTFRCDPISEHNRLYWYRQTLGQGPEFLTYFQNEAQLEKSRLLSDRFSAERPKGSFSTLEIQRTEQGDSAMYLCASSSIAGPMHEQFFGPGTRLTVL.

The genes are TRBV29-1 and TRBJ2-7; tentatively, D is TRBD1 (6 bases). The V and J ends lost 5 bases and 4 bases respectively, with 21 bases between them. This CDR3 region has 15 residues. Per the germline V gene, CDR1 is SQVTM and CDR2 is ANQGSEA. CDR3 nucleotides: TGCAGCGTTTCCATGAATACAGGGAAGCTTTACGAGCAGTACTTC. Residues: CSVSMNTGKLYEQYF.

The sample holds many counts of this clonotype. This chain joins TRBV29-1 and TRBJ2-3; D gene uncertain. This CDR3 is built from 12 residues. V lost 5 bases and J lost 5, with 11 bases in between. Germline V gene lookup returns CDR1 SQVTM and CDR2 ANQGSEA. In nucleotides, the CDR3 is TGCAGCGTTACGGGCCCTCGAGATACGCAGTATTTT. Amino acids: CSVTGPRDTQYF.

The genes are TRBV28 and TRBJ2-3; D is tentatively TRBD1 or TRBD2 (5 bases each). V lost 2 bases to trimming and J lost 0 bases, with 15 bases between them. Germline V CDR1 and CDR2: MDHEN, SYDVKM. The CDR3 has 17 residues. The CDR3 loop reads CASSLPGPRRSTDTQYF. DNA of the CDR3: TGTGCCAGCAGTTTACCGGGACCACGAAGGAGCACAGATACGCAGTATTTT.

This clonotype showed up just a few times. The chain carries TRBV24-1 and TRBJ2-1; D is possibly TRBD2 (6 bases). The CDR3 has 16 amino acids. V was pared by 4 bases and J by 3 bases, with 15 bases between. Germline CDR1 reads KGHDR; CDR2 reads SFDVKD. The CDR3 coding sequence is TGTGCCACCAGTGACTCCGGGACTTCCCTCTACAATGAGCAGTTCTTC. Protein product: CATSDSGTSLYNEQFF.

V is TRBV5-1 and J is TRBJ2-5; possibly TRBD2 for D (6 bases). The germline V gene encodes CDR1 SGHRS and CDR2 YFSETQ. Trimming took off 1 base at V and 1 base at J, with 11 bases between the two ends. The CDR3 is 15 amino acids. CDR3 nucleotide sequence: TGCGCCAGCAGCTTGTATGGGGAGGTCCAAGAGACCCAGTACTTC. This translates into CASSLYGEVQETQYF.